Included here is one T cell receptor beta chain sequence, with context. The antigen remains unidentified. The sample is drawn from a study of OX40 agonist ivuxolimab in advanced cancers. The CDR3 runs 15 residues. V dropped 4 bases and J dropped 4 bases, with 20 bases sitting between them. CDR1 and CDR2 from the germline V gene are GTSNPN and SVGIG (reference sequence). Points from the study as a whole: Which antigen the expanded peripheral T cells recognized is unknown.

The table came from immunoSEQ multiplex PCR; TCRdb's copy has only in-frame clones and leaves some out. The table has 70,000 to 80,000 clones, about 93% seen once. This sequence originates from an adult with an advanced solid tumor such as melanoma, head and neck, liver or kidney cancer. The chain recombines TRBV30 with TRBJ2-7, with D unresolved. This sample comprised CD4+ or CD8+ T cells sorted from blood, obtained in a trial of the OX40 agonist ivuxolimab. CDR3 sequence reads: CAWTAPRDGLYEQYF. DNA for the CDR3: TGTGCCTGGACCGCCCCCCGCGATGGTCTGTACGAGCAGTACTTC. Based on the CDR3 plus reference TRBV30 and TRBJ2-7, the full variable domain is SQTIHQWPATLVQPVGSPLSLECTVEGTSNPNLYWYRQAAGRGLQLLFYSVGIGQISSEVPQNLSASRPQDRQFILSSKKLLLSDSGFYLCAWTAPRDGLYEQYFGPGTRLTVT.